The 28 T cell receptor beta chains below were found in one sample sequenced in a study of identifying expanded T cells in peripheral blood. TCRdb's copy holds only in-frame clones and misses some; the assay was immunoSEQ multiplex PCR. The table has 70,000 to 95,000 clones, 80% to 90% seen once. Input material: blood. The receptors derive from a person aged 18 to 70 in good health.

This chain uses TRBV7-2 with TRBJ2-5; 13 bases match TRBD2. V was pared by 0 bases and J by 5 bases, with 9 bases of the junction left unmatched. This CDR3 is 18 amino acids long. Per germline, CDR1 SGHTA and CDR2 FQGNSA. As DNA, the CDR3 is TGTGCCAGCAGCTTAGCGGCCACTAGCGGGGGGGTCGAGGAGACCCAGTACTTC. It encodes CASSLAATSGGVEETQYF.

About this clone: The sample contains more than one DNA sequence encoding this CDR3. The CDR3 DNA sequence: TGTGCCAGCAGCTTGGGCGGCACAGATACGCAGTATTTT. It is translated as CASSLGGTDTQYF. The chain joins TRBV5-5 to TRBJ2-3, with D uncertain. V lost 0 bases, J lost 1 base, and 3 bases lay in between. The CDR3 contains 13 residues. Germline assignment: CDR1 SGHKS and CDR2 YYEKEE (reference sequence).

The V and J genes are TRBV5-1 and TRBJ1-3, with D hard to call. The germline V gene encodes CDR1 SGHRS and CDR2 YFSETQ. This CDR3 comprises 17 residues. Trimming shortened V by 4 bases and J by 5 bases, and 22 bases separated the two germline ends. The CDR3 sequence is CASSPGNRESLRNTIYF. CDR3 DNA: TGCGCCAGCAGCCCCGGGAACCGGGAGTCCCTGAGAAACACCATATATTTT.

The J gene is TRBJ1-2, the V gene TRBV7-3, with D possibly matching TRBD1 (5 bases). The CDR3 length is 14 residues. CDR1 is SGHTA, CDR2 FQGTGA, per germline. V dropped 2 bases and J dropped 4 bases, with 11 bases sitting between them. The CDR3 protein is CASSLGAGSYGYTF. The CDR3 DNA is TGTGCCAGCAGCTTAGGGGCAGGGTCCTATGGCTACACCTTC.

The rearrangement joins TRBV7-9 to TRBJ2-3; perhaps TRBD2 as D (5 bases). The germline V gene has CDR1 SEHNR and CDR2 FQNEAQ (reference sequence). Trimming removed 4 bases from V and 1 base from J, with 15 bases in between. This CDR3 region has 16 residues. This CDR3 reads CASSYRASGGTDTQYF. In DNA, the CDR3 is TGTGCCAGCAGCTACCGGGCCTCCGGGGGCACAGATACGCAGTATTTT.

The chain is built from TRBV19 and TRBJ1-2, with no clear D. Germline V gene data show CDR1 as LNHDA and CDR2 as SQIVND (reference sequence). Trimming cost V 3 bases and J 4 bases, with 9 bases left between them. The CDR3 totals 13 residues. The CDR3 spells CASSIGSIYGYTF. The CDR3 nucleotides are TGTGCCAGTAGTATTGGCAGTATCTATGGCTACACCTTC.

The chain has TRBV7-2 and TRBJ1-5; 7 bases line up with TRBD1. CDR3 size: 16 residues. Germline assignment: CDR1 SGHTA and CDR2 FQGNSA. The V and J ends lost 5 bases and 6 bases, in that order; junction bases with no gene match: 13. The CDR3 DNA reads TGTGCCAGCAGCGACCCTTTGAGGGGGCCGGTTCAGCCCCAGCATTTT. This codes for CASSDPLRGPVQPQHF.

V is TRBV9 and J is TRBJ1-6; D unresolved. The CDR3 is 14 residues long. In germline, CDR1 is SGDLS, CDR2 YYNGEE. The V gene lost 3 bases and the J gene lost 6 bases, with 10 bases spanning the gap. The CDR3 DNA sequence: TGTGCCAGCAGCGGCCCGATCAGTAATTCACCCCTCCACTTT. Amino acids: CASSGPISNSPLHF.

This chain links TRBV9 with TRBJ1-2; D gene uncertain. Germline CDR1 is SGDLS and CDR2 is YYNGEE. The CDR3 runs 14 residues. V lost 0 bases and J 2 bases, leaving 8 bases between the germline ends. The CDR3 here is CASSVGGSNYGYTF. The DNA for the CDR3 is TGTGCCAGCAGCGTAGGAGGTAGCAACTATGGCTACACCTTC.

The rearrangement uses TRBV4-1 and TRBJ1-1; TRBD1 aligns across 10 bases. Germline CDR1 and CDR2: MGHRA and YSYEKL. CDR3 size: 15 residues. Unmatched junction bases numbered 9, after V lost 5 bases and J lost 6 bases. DNA for the CDR3: TGCGCCAGCAGCAGGGGACAGGGGCCGCCATCTGAAGCTTTCTTT. It encodes CASSRGQGPPSEAFF.

V and J are TRBV7-9 and TRBJ2-7, with a weak D call TRBD2 (6 bases). The CDR3 length is 14 residues. The V and J ends lost 4 bases and 2 bases respectively, with 12 bases between them. In germline, CDR1 is SEHNR, CDR2 FQNEAQ (reference sequence). CDR3 amino acids: CASSYLPGAYEQYF. The CDR3 region has the DNA TGTGCCAGCAGCTACCTGCCGGGGGCCTACGAGCAGTACTTC.

This chain connects TRBV4-1 to TRBJ2-7; 8 positions match TRBD2. The CDR3 covers 16 residues. Germline values: CDR1 MGHRA, CDR2 YSYEKL. Trimming removed 1 base from V and 4 bases from J; junction bases left unmatched: 9. CDR3 bases: TGCGCCAGCAGCCAAGGTCAAGCGGGAGTAGGGTACGAGCAGTACTTC. Translating gives CASSQGQAGVGYEQYF.

This clone has just one count. J is TRBJ1-1 and V is TRBV9; no firm D call. Trimming left V 3 bases short and J 0 bases short, with 9 bases between. Germline loops: CDR1 SGDLS, CDR2 YYNGEE. CDR3 size: 14 residues. DNA of the CDR3: TGTGCCAGCAGCGGCGGGGATATGAACACTGAAGCTTTCTTT. This gives the protein CASSGGDMNTEAFF.

This chain connects TRBV18 to TRBJ1-2; tentative D call: TRBD1 (5 bases). Germline CDR1 and CDR2: KGHSH and LQKENI. The CDR3 runs to 15 residues. V lost 6 bases and J lost 1, with 15 bases in between. The CDR3 DNA reads TGTGCCAGCTCCCGATCGACAGATCATAACTATGGCTACACCTTC. Its translation is CASSRSTDHNYGYTF. Drawing the rest from reference TRBV18 and TRBJ1-2, the complete variable domain is NAGVMQNPRHLVRRRGQEARLRCSPMKGHSHVYWYRQLPEEGLKFMVYLQKENIIDESGMPKERFSAEFPKEGPSILRIQQVVRGDSAAYFCASSRSTDHNYGYTFGSGTRLTVV.

The sample holds a few counts of this clone. The CDR3 bases are TGTGCCAGCAGCCAAAGTACAGTTGAAGCTTTCTTT. Translation gives CASSQSTVEAFF. The chain couples TRBV7-9 to TRBJ1-1; no reliable D call. The CDR3 has 12 amino acids. CDR1 and CDR2 from the germline V gene are SEHNR and FQNEAQ (reference sequence). V lost 5 bases and J lost 7, with 11 bases in between. Full variable domain (missing parts from reference TRBV7-9 and TRBJ1-1): DTGVSQNPRHKITKRGQNVTFRCDPISEHNRLYWYRQTLGQGPEFLTYFQNEAQLEKSRLLSDRFSAERPKGSFSTLEIQRTEQGDSAMYLCASSQSTVEAFFGQGTRLTVV.

The CDR3 loop reads CASSQDRGVYGYTF. For the CDR3, the DNA is TGCGCCAGCAGCCAAGACAGGGGCGTCTATGGCTACACCTTC. V usage is TRBV4-3 and J usage is TRBJ1-2, with D possibly being TRBD1 (6 bases). The CDR3 is 14 amino acids. Trimming removed 0 bases from V and 4 bases from J, with 9 bases in between. Germline CDR1 LGHNA, CDR2 YSLEER.

This clone occurred a few times. This CDR3 reads CASSSDHSGTNTF. In nucleotides, the CDR3 is TGTGCCAGCAGCTCTGACCATTCCGGGACAAACACCTTC. This chain links TRBV7-2 with TRBJ1-2, with D perhaps TRBD1 (6 bases). Germline loops: CDR1 SGHTA, CDR2 FQGNSA. The CDR3 is made up of 13 amino acids. The germline V and J ends were trimmed by 4 bases and 12 bases, with 18 bases remaining between them.

About this clone: One junction end does not reproduce the germline sequence, and a read error may be involved. The chain links TRBV30 to TRBJ2-7, with D possibly matching TRBD1 (7 bases). CDR3 length: 12 amino acids. Germline CDR1 reads GTSNPN; CDR2 reads SVGIG (reference sequence). The CDR3 here is CAWAIPTGRLNF. The CDR3 DNA is TGTGCCTGGGCCATCCCGACAGGGAGGTTAAACTTC.

Only a few counts were recorded for this clone. The chain carries TRBV12-5 and TRBJ1-1; D call uncertain. V lost 4 bases and J 1 base, leaving 7 bases between the germline ends. Germline CDR1 is LGHNT and CDR2 is FRNRAP. The CDR3 extends over 13 amino acids. CDR3 protein: CASGSLGNTEAFF. The CDR3 nucleotides are TGTGCTAGTGGTTCCTTGGGGAACACTGAAGCTTTCTTT.

V and J are TRBV13 and TRBJ2-1; 7 bases line up with TRBD2. Germline-derived CDR1 and CDR2 are PRHDT and FYEKMQ (reference sequence). The length of the CDR3 is 16 residues. V shed 1 base and J 7 bases; nucleotides not matched to a gene: 10. CDR3 coding DNA: TGTGCCAGCAGCTTAGTTGGTCCCCTCGGGGGGAATGAGCAGTTCTTC. It translates to CASSLVGPLGGNEQFF.

J is TRBJ2-2 and V is TRBV18; 9 bases align to TRBD1. CDR1 and CDR2 from the germline V gene are KGHSH and LQKENI. CDR3 length: 16 residues. Losses at the gene ends were 3 bases for V and 4 bases for J; bases not matched to a gene: 6. As DNA, the CDR3 is TGTGCCAGCTCACCCCAACAGGGGGCCGGCACCGGGGAGCTGTTTTTT. It specifies CASSPQQGAGTGELFF.

J is TRBJ2-1 and V is TRBV27, with 10 bases that match TRBD2. V lost 6 bases to trimming and J lost 4 bases; unmatched junction nucleotides: 3. The germline V gene has CDR1 MNHEY and CDR2 SMNVEV (reference sequence). The CDR3 covers 14 residues. The CDR3 nucleotides are TGTGCCAGCAGCCGGACTAGCGGATACAATGAGCAGTTCTTC. Its protein is CASSRTSGYNEQFF.

The chain employs TRBV7-9 and TRBJ2-5; TRBD2 might be the D (5 bases). The length of the CDR3 is 16 residues. Trimming took 1 base from V and 1 from J, leaving 13 bases between them. Germline assignment: CDR1 SEHNR and CDR2 FQNEAQ (reference sequence). The CDR3 here is CASSLGRTQLQETQYF. Written as DNA, the CDR3 is TGTGCCAGCAGCTTAGGGAGGACCCAACTCCAAGAGACCCAGTACTTC.

V is TRBV7-6 and J is TRBJ2-1, with TRBD2 matching over 12 bases. Germline CDR1 and CDR2: SGHVS and FNYEAQ. CDR3 length: 19 residues. J lost 1 base, V lost 0 bases, and 7 bases had no gene match. CDR3 residues: CASSLAIRTSGNSYNEQFF. CDR3 nucleotide sequence: TGTGCCAGCAGCTTAGCGATCCGGACTAGCGGGAATTCCTACAATGAGCAGTTCTTC.

The genes are TRBV7-2 and TRBJ2-7; 11 bases line up with TRBD2. In germline, CDR1 is SGHTA, CDR2 FQGNSA. The junction had 4 bases not matched to a gene; V was cut back by 5 bases and J by 4 bases. This CDR3 contains 14 residues. The CDR3 region is CASSPSGGRYEQYF. The DNA for the CDR3 is TGTGCCAGCAGCCCTAGCGGGGGGCGTTACGAGCAGTACTTC.

The V gene is TRBV1, the J gene TRBJ2-1; TRBD2 is the table's D call and was not checked against the DNA. TRBV1 is classified as a pseudogene. The CDR3 is 18 residues long. CDR3 nucleotide sequence: TGCACCAGCAGCCAAGATAGAGTCCGCCGGACTAGCGGCAATGAGCAGTTCTTC. Its translation is CTSSQDRVRRTSGNEQFF.

In this sample, this clone turned up once. The chain joins TRBV5-4 to TRBJ1-4, with D perhaps TRBD1 (5 bases). Germline CDR1 is SGHNT and CDR2 is YYREEE (reference sequence). The V and J ends lost 0 bases and 3 bases respectively, with 12 bases between them. The CDR3 is 16 residues long. The CDR3 DNA reads TGTGCCAGCAGCTTGGGGGGACTCCGGGCTAATGAAAAACTGTTTTTT. Amino acid sequence: CASSLGGLRANEKLFF.

V and J are TRBV5-1 and TRBJ2-1, with D uncertain. The CDR3 loop spans 15 amino acids. Trimming shortened V by 0 bases and J by 4 bases, and 11 bases separated the two germline ends. Germline V gene sequence: CDR1 SGHRS, CDR2 YFSETQ. CDR3 nucleotides: TGCGCCAGCAGCTTGGTCGTCGAGAGTTACAATGAGCAGTTCTTC. Protein sequence: CASSLVVESYNEQFF.